These 10 T cell receptor beta chains were all obtained from the same sample, sequenced in a study of T-cell reconstitution after alpha-beta-depleted transplantation in children. Unique molecular identifiers were used in preparing the TCRbeta library. TCRdb reprocessed the PCR reads via MiXCR and lists one record per CDR3 protein. The top ten clones hold about 20% of a sample with 90,000 to 100,000 distinct CDR3 sequences, more than 20% of them seen once. The sample here was PBMCs, taken before TCRalphabeta/CD19-depleted stem cell transplant. These receptors all come from a boy aged 2 to 10 with acute lymphoblastic leukemia, due to receive a stem cell transplant.

This clonotype was counted only a few times. The chain recombines TRBV29-1 with TRBJ2-1; unclear D gene. V lost 4 bases and J lost 9, with 4 bases in between. The CDR3 sequence is 9 residues long. Germline V gene sequence: CDR1 SQVTM, CDR2 ANQGSEA. CDR3 DNA sequence: TGCAGCGTTGCGGGTGAGCAGTTCTTC. It specifies CSVAGEQFF.

This clonotype came up many times. This chain uses TRBV20-1 with TRBJ2-1; TRBD1 matches 8 bases. Germline CDR1 and CDR2: DFQATT and SNEGSKA (reference sequence). The CDR3 loop spans 13 amino acids. V trimming: 7 bases; J trimming: 4 bases; junction bases outside the gene matches: 6. CDR3 DNA sequence: TGCAGTGTAAGAGACAGGGGTTACAATGAGCAGTTCTTC. It translates to CSVRDRGYNEQFF.

V gene TRBV14 combines with J gene TRBJ1-1, with D unresolved. Trimming shortened V by 0 bases and J by 5 bases, and 10 bases separated the two germline ends. Germline CDR1 reads SGHDN; CDR2 reads FVKESK. The CDR3 runs to 14 residues. The CDR3 spells CASSQEYIGTEAFF. CDR3 coding DNA: TGTGCCAGCAGCCAAGAGTATATCGGTACTGAAGCTTTCTTT. Together with reference TRBV14 and TRBJ1-1, the CDR3 gives the full variable domain: EAGVTQFPSHSVIEKGQTVTLRCDPISGHDNLYWYRRVMGKEIKFLLHFVKESKQDESGMPNNRFLAERTGGTYSTLKVQPAELEDSGVYFCASSQEYIGTEAFFGQGTRLTVV.

The rearrangement links TRBV20-1 to TRBJ2-2; 14 positions agree with TRBD2. The CDR3 sequence is 18 residues long. The germline V gene encodes CDR1 DFQATT and CDR2 SNEGSKA (reference sequence). V lost 3 bases to trimming and J lost 4 bases; unmatched junction nucleotides: 10. The CDR3 reads CSARGLAGEDRITGELFF. The CDR3 region has the DNA TGCAGTGCTAGGGGACTAGCGGGAGAGGACAGGATCACCGGGGAGCTGTTTTTT.

The table lists this clonotype with a few counts. The rearrangement links TRBV5-1 to TRBJ2-5, with 7 nucleotides matching TRBD2. The trim removed 3 bases at V and 2 bases at J, leaving 7 bases unmatched. Germline V gene lookup returns CDR1 SGHRS and CDR2 YFSETQ. CDR3 length equals 15 residues. CDR3 nucleotides: TGCGCCAGCAGCTCCATCCCTAGCGGACAAGAGACCCAGTACTTC. Amino acid sequence: CASSSIPSGQETQYF. The complete variable domain, with remaining parts taken from reference TRBV5-1 and TRBJ2-5, reads KAGVTQTPRYLIKTRGQQVTLSCSPISGHRSVSWYQQTPGQGLQFLFEYFSETQRNKGNFPGRFSGRQFSNSRSEMNVSTLELGDSALYLCASSSIPSGQETQYFGPGTRLLVL.

This chain links TRBV5-1 with TRBJ2-2; TRBD2 agrees at 8 bases. V dropped 5 bases and J dropped 12; count of bases not matched to a gene: 3. This CDR3 has 11 amino acids. Germline CDR1 reads SGHRS; CDR2 reads YFSETQ. CDR3 sequence (DNA): TGCGCCAGCAGGGTAGCGGGACAGCTGTTTTTT. Protein product: CASRVAGQLFF.

V and J are TRBV28 and TRBJ2-7, with D perhaps matching TRBD1 or TRBD2 (5 bases each). V shed 3 bases and J shed 5 bases, with 8 bases lying between them. The CDR3 loop spans 12 amino acids. Germline V gene data show CDR1 as MDHEN and CDR2 as SYDVKM. CDR3 DNA: TGTGCCAGCAGTTTTCGGGACGACGAGCAGTACTTC. Amino acid sequence: CASSFRDDEQYF.

This clonotype was detected a few times. The chain employs TRBV12-3 or TRBV12-4 and TRBJ1-1, with a possible D match to TRBD1 (5 bases). The V end was cut by 6 bases, the J end by 2 bases, with 16 bases between. The CDR3 covers 15 residues. In DNA form, the CDR3 reads TGTGCCAGCAGCAATTGGGGACCGAGAAACACTGAAGCTTTCTTT. Translating it yields CASSNWGPRNTEAFF.

This clonotype has just a few counts. The chain employs TRBV12-3 or TRBV12-4 and TRBJ1-2, with D maybe TRBD1 (6 bases). Trimming left V 5 bases short and J 4 bases short, with 14 bases between. The CDR3 loop spans 14 amino acids. The DNA of the CDR3 is TGTGCCAGCAGTCCCACAGGGACTATCTATGGCTACACCTTC. Amino acid sequence: CASSPTGTIYGYTF.

This clonotype is categorized as large. This rearrangement joins TRBV3-1 to TRBJ2-5, with D possibly TRBD2 on 5 matching bases. The V end was cut by 0 bases, the J end by 2 bases, with 10 bases between. In germline, CDR1 is LGHDT, CDR2 YNNKEL (reference sequence). The CDR3 runs to 15 residues. The CDR3 bases are TGTGCCAGCAGCCAAGACGGACTTCTACAAGAGACCCAGTACTTC. Amino acid sequence: CASSQDGLLQETQYF.